These T cell receptor beta chains were read from a single sample in a study of Graves' ophthalmopathy and Graves' hyperthyroidism. TCRdb re-analysed the multiplex PCR reads in MiXCR, keeping a single row per CDR3 protein. The profile shows about 220,000 distinct CDR3 sequences, about a fifth of them singletons. Sequencing input: peripheral blood. The origin of the receptors is a woman in her forties or fifties with Graves' ophthalmopathy. The CDR3 runs from the conserved cysteine through the conserved F or W. D genes are given only for firm matches. Clone size appears in some rows only: once, few, many, or a class for an expanded clone.

clone_size	v_call	j_call	d_call	cdr3_aa	cdr3_nt
many	TRBV12-3/TRBV12-4	TRBJ2-2	NA	CASSLAGVGAGELFF	TGTGCCAGCAGTTTAGCGGGAGTGGGGGCCGGGGAGCTGTTTTTT
many	TRBV10-3	TRBJ2-5	NA	CAISGNEYQETQYF	TGTGCCATCTCTGGGAATGAGTACCAAGAGACCCAGTACTTC
many	TRBV2	TRBJ2-7	TRBD2	CASRSGSKLNEQYF	TGTGCCAGCAGGAGCGGGAGTAAGCTGAACGAGCAGTACTTC
many	TRBV7-8	TRBJ1-6	NA	CASSLGGSPLHF	TGTGCCAGCAGCTTAGGGGGCTCACCCCTCCACTTT
NA	TRBV28	TRBJ1-5	TRBD1	CASSLRQGALGQPQHF	TGTGCCAGCAGCCTAAGACAGGGGGCGCTCGGACAGCCCCAGCATTTT
many	TRBV20-1	TRBJ2-7	TRBD2	CSARPLPGTSKKYEQYF	TGCAGTGCTAGACCGCTACCCGGGACTAGCAAAAAATACGAGCAGTACTTC
many	TRBV6-1	TRBJ1-5	NA	CASSESWRQPQHF	TGTGCCAGCAGCGAATCCTGGCGTCAGCCCCAGCATTTT
many	TRBV5-1	TRBJ2-2	NA	CASSLAIYTGELFF	TGCGCCAGCAGCTTGGCCATCTACACCGGGGAGCTGTTTTTT
many	TRBV11-1	TRBJ1-1	NA	CASSPARGDTTVNTEAFF	TGTGCCAGCAGCCCCGCTCGGGGGGACACCACCGTGAACACTGAAGCTTTCTTT
many	TRBV13	TRBJ2-6	TRBD1	CASSFRDRGLGANVLTF	TGTGCCAGCAGCTTCCGGGACAGGGGGCTCGGGGCCAACGTCCTGACTTTC
many	TRBV12-3/TRBV12-4	TRBJ1-5	NA	CASSYGGDQPQHF	TGTGCCAGCTCGTATGGAGGCGATCAGCCCCAGCATTTT
few	TRBV6-5	TRBJ1-2	NA	CASSYQTGFDYGYTF	TGTGCCAGCAGTTACCAGACCGGGTTTGACTATGGCTACACCTTC
many	TRBV25-1	TRBJ2-2	NA	CASRDSSTGELFF	TGTGCCAGCAGAGACAGCTCGACCGGGGAGCTGTTTTTT